Sequencing of this T cell receptor (beta chain) was carried out in a study of T cell responses to AZD1222 COVID-19 vaccine. The CDR3 runs to 12 residues. The germline CDR1 and CDR2 sequences are SGHNT and YENEEA. V was trimmed by 5 bases and J by 7 bases, leaving 8 bases between them. This clone was counted a few times. The assay was immunoSEQ multiplex PCR, and TCRdb's table has in-frame clones only and misses some. The sample lists 110,000 to 150,000 clones, 92% occurring once. V gene TRBV11-3 combines with J gene TRBJ2-2, with unresolved D. The source was peripheral blood, collected 28 days after the second AZD1222 dose. This sequence was found in an adult who received the AZD1222 COVID-19 vaccine. The CDR3 reads CASSPSFGELFF. The CDR3 bases are TGTGCCAGCAGCCCCTCCTTCGGGGAGCTGTTTTTT.